What follows are 26 T cell receptor beta chains derived from one specimen sequenced in a study of T-cell reconstitution after alpha-beta-depleted transplantation in children (dated by TCRdb to the mid-2010s). Receptor amplification or capture employed PCR. The instrument given in TCRdb is Illumina HiSeq 2500. Molecular barcoding was employed in the preparation of TCR libraries, with unique molecular identifiers being used to normalize TCRbeta repertoire quantification. Clones were called with MiXCR by TCRdb after fastp trimmed the public reads at Q25, and only in-frame beta chains were retained. When rows share a CDR3 protein, they turn into one entry using the most common DNA and genes. The sample data list hundreds of thousands of distinct CDR3 sequences, and roughly a tenth of these were observed just once. Around 6% of the sample goes to the ten largest clones. The sequencing used PBMCs from the stem cell graft donor, collected from the stem cell graft. These receptors came from a human donor who donated a stem cell graft to a child with acute lymphoblastic leukemia.

The chain recombines TRBV5-1 with TRBJ1-4, with a possible D match to TRBD1 (5 bases). The V and J ends lost 2 bases and 7 bases respectively, with 15 bases between them. The germline CDR1 and CDR2 sequences are SGHRS and YFSETQ. The CDR3 extends over 15 amino acids. CDR3 sequence (DNA): TGCGCCAGCAGCTTAGGGGCCCGGGCTCGTGAAAAACTGTTTTTT. Translating it yields CASSLGARAREKLFF.

The chain is built from TRBV13 and TRBJ1-5, with D maybe TRBD1 (6 bases). Per the germline V gene, CDR1 is PRHDT and CDR2 is FYEKMQ (reference sequence). The CDR3 sequence is 13 residues long. V was cut by 2 bases and J by 7 bases, with 9 bases left in between. The CDR3 region has the DNA TGTGCCAGCAGCTTAACAGGGAGCCAGCCCCAGCATTTT. This codes for CASSLTGSQPQHF.

The chain joins TRBV12-3 or TRBV12-4 to TRBJ1-5; 10 positions match TRBD1. The CDR3 is 14 amino acids. V was pared by 5 bases and J by 5 bases, with 3 bases of the junction left unmatched. The chain's CDR3 is CASSRGQGHQPQHF. The CDR3 coding sequence is TGTGCCAGCAGTCGGGGACAGGGGCATCAGCCCCAGCATTTT.

This clonotype has at least ten counts. CDR3 region: CSVVGPSSYEQYF. In DNA form, the CDR3 reads TGCAGCGTTGTGGGACCCAGCTCCTACGAGCAGTACTTC. The rearrangement uses TRBV29-1 and TRBJ2-7; D is possibly TRBD1 or TRBD2 (5 bases each). There are 13 residues in the CDR3. Germline CDR1 reads SQVTM; CDR2 reads ANQGSEA. The ends were cut back, 4 bases at V and 0 bases at J, with 10 bases in the middle.

A remark on this clonotype: Possible read error: a much larger clone is one base away. This chain joins TRBV4-2 and TRBJ2-5; no definite D call. Germline loops: CDR1 LGHNA, CDR2 YNFKEQ. This CDR3 comprises 15 residues. As DNA, the CDR3 is TGTGCCAGCAGCCTCAGCCTGAGGCGACAAGAGACCCGGTACTTC. Protein sequence: CASSLSLRRQETRYF.

V gene TRBV12-5 combines with J gene TRBJ2-5; D not resolved. This CDR3 contains 14 residues. V lost 2 bases and J lost 4, with 11 bases in between. CDR1 and CDR2 (germline): LGHNT, FRNRAP. CDR3 sequence (DNA): TGTGCTAGTGGTTTGCGAGTGGCAGGAGAGACCCAGTACTTC. The encoded protein is CASGLRVAGETQYF.

This chain uses TRBV6-4 with TRBJ2-3; 13 nucleotides align to TRBD2. V lost 8 bases and J lost 4; bases outside the gene matches: 18. Germline CDR1 and CDR2: MRHNA and SNTAGT. This CDR3 has 19 amino acids. The CDR3 loop reads CASCSPGTSGEVSPDTQYF. CDR3 nucleotide sequence: TGTGCCAGCTGTTCGCCCGGGACTAGCGGGGAGGTTTCCCCAGATACGCAGTATTTT.

This clonotype has a count of ten or more. The chain couples TRBV7-2 to TRBJ2-1; TRBD2 matches 10 bases. V lost 7 bases, J lost 3 bases, and 9 bases stayed unmatched. This CDR3 is 16 amino acids long. The germline V gene encodes CDR1 SGHTA and CDR2 FQGNSA. CDR3 DNA sequence: TGTGCCAGCACATCCCATAGCGGGGGGCGCTACAATGAGCAGTTCTTC. This encodes CASTSHSGGRYNEQFF. Drawing the rest from reference TRBV7-2 and TRBJ2-1, the complete variable domain is GAGVSQSPSNKVTEKGKDVELRCDPISGHTALYWYRQSLGQGLEFLIYFQGNSAPDKSGLPSDRFSAERTGGSVSTLTIQRTQQEDSAVYLCASTSHSGGRYNEQFFGPGTRLTVL.

The V and J genes are TRBV25-1 and TRBJ2-7; no reliable D call. The V end lost 4 bases, the J end lost 7 bases, and 8 bases lay between the germline ends. This CDR3 has 11 amino acids. The germline gives CDR1 MGHDK, CDR2 SYGVNS. CDR3 DNA sequence: TGTGCCAGCAGTGCGCTGAGGGAGCAGTACTTC. As protein: CASSALREQYF.

The chain is built from TRBV7-6 and TRBJ2-5; possibly TRBD1 for D (6 bases). Trimming shortened V by 4 bases and J by 0 bases, and 15 bases separated the two germline ends. CDR3 size: 16 residues. Germline-derived CDR1 and CDR2 are SGHVS and FNYEAQ. The CDR3 region is CASSSSQQGYQETQYF. CDR3 bases: TGTGCCAGCAGCTCGAGCCAACAGGGCTACCAAGAGACCCAGTACTTC.

There are a few counts of this clonotype. The chain is built from TRBV3-1 and TRBJ1-2; 9 bases match TRBD1. The J segment lost 2 bases and the V segment lost 4 bases, leaving 5 bases of the junction unmatched. CDR1 LGHDT and CDR2 YNNKEL come from the germline V gene (reference sequence). The CDR3 totals 15 residues. CDR3 amino acids: CASSPTGTGNYGYTF. CDR3 DNA: TGTGCCAGCAGCCCGACCGGGACAGGGAACTATGGCTACACCTTC.

This clonotype was observed many times. The chain has TRBV2 and TRBJ1-5; possibly TRBD1 for D (5 bases). Germline CDR1 SNHLY, CDR2 FYNNEI. V was shortened by 4 bases and J by 5 bases, with 9 bases between the two germline ends. There are 13 residues in the CDR3. The CDR3 DNA follows: TGTGCCAGCAGTGGACAGCCCGATCAGCCCCAGCATTTT. Encoded protein: CASSGQPDQPQHF.

At least ten counts were recorded for this clonotype. The chain recombines TRBV28 with TRBJ1-1; TRBD1 is a possible D gene (6 bases). There are 13 residues in the CDR3. The ends were cut back, 10 bases at V and 4 bases at J, with 16 bases in the middle. Per the germline V gene, CDR1 is MDHEN and CDR2 is SYDVKM. For the CDR3, the DNA is TGTGCCACCACTAAACAGGGTGGCACTGAAGCTTTCTTT. Translated: CATTKQGGTEAFF.

This clonotype occurred a few times. The chain has TRBV5-1 and TRBJ1-1, with 7 bases fitting TRBD1. The CDR3 runs to 12 residues. The trim removed 8 bases at V and 11 bases at J, leaving 12 bases unmatched. CDR1 is SGHRS and CDR2 is YFSETQ in the germline V gene. Here the CDR3 DNA reads TGCGCCAGTACCCAGGGGGGATTGGAGGCTTTCTTT. Its protein product is CASTQGGLEAFF.

CDR3 sequence (DNA): TGTGCCAGCAGCTTGAGGCGACTAGCGGGGGCGGAGCGGGATACGCAGTATTTT. This sequence encodes CASSLRRLAGAERDTQYF. The chain is built from TRBV11-2 and TRBJ2-3, with 12 bases aligning to TRBD2. V gave up 3 bases and J gave up 6 bases; unmatched junction bases: 13. This CDR3 is 18 amino acids long. CDR1 is SGHAT, CDR2 FQNNGV, per germline. The full variable domain, its missing parts supplied by reference TRBV11-2 and TRBJ2-3, is EAGVAQSPRYKIIEKRQSVAFWCNPISGHATLYWYQQILGQGPKLLIQFQNNGVVDDSQLPKDRFSAERLKGVDSTLKIQPAKLEDSAVYLCASSLRRLAGAERDTQYFGPGTRLTVL.

The genes are TRBV12-3 or TRBV12-4 and TRBJ2-7; D is unresolved. This CDR3 contains 15 residues. The V gene lost 6 bases and the J gene lost 4 bases, with 19 bases spanning the gap. The CDR3 region has the DNA TGTGCCAGCAGCCCAAACCCCATAAAGGTATACGAGCAGTACTTC. Translated, it gives CASSPNPIKVYEQYF.

The genes are TRBV4-1 and TRBJ1-6, with TRBD1 identical over 9 bases. Losses at the gene ends were 0 bases for V and 9 bases for J; bases not matched to a gene: 12. The germline CDR1 and CDR2 sequences are MGHRA and YSYEKL. This CDR3 contains 18 residues. The CDR3 region is CASSQEGGTGYIGSPLHF. CDR3 DNA: TGCGCCAGCAGCCAAGAAGGAGGGACAGGGTACATTGGTTCACCCCTCCACTTT.

The chain couples TRBV20-1 to TRBJ2-2, with 9 nucleotides matching TRBD2. CDR1 and CDR2 from the germline V gene are DFQATT and SNEGSKA (reference sequence). There are 15 residues in the CDR3. The junction had 5 bases not matched to a gene; V was cut back by 6 bases and J by 0 bases. The CDR3 region has the DNA TGCAGTGCCTCGCGGGGGGGGCCGAACACCGGGGAGCTGTTTTTT. Translated: CSASRGGPNTGELFF.

This clonotype has just a few counts. This chain joins TRBV27 and TRBJ2-3; possibly TRBD2 for D (7 bases). V gave up 7 bases and J gave up 2 bases, with 22 bases separating them. This CDR3 spans 17 amino acids. Per germline, CDR1 MNHEY and CDR2 SMNVEV (reference sequence). CDR3 region: CASTMGGGQKPTDTQYF. Here the CDR3 DNA reads TGTGCCAGCACCATGGGGGGGGGGCAGAAACCCACAGATACGCAGTATTTT.

The chain combines TRBV14 with TRBJ2-1; 14 nucleotides agree with TRBD2. Trimming cost V 0 bases and J 0 bases; bases outside gene matches: 4. CDR3 length equals 19 residues. Germline V gene lookup returns CDR1 SGHDN and CDR2 FVKESK. CDR3 in DNA: TGTGCCAGCAGCCAAGACGGACTAGCGGGGGGACGCTCCTACAATGAGCAGTTCTTC. It specifies CASSQDGLAGGRSYNEQFF. Full variable domain (outside the CDR3, taken from reference TRBV14 and TRBJ2-1): EAGVTQFPSHSVIEKGQTVTLRCDPISGHDNLYWYRRVMGKEIKFLLHFVKESKQDESGMPNNRFLAERTGGTYSTLKVQPAELEDSGVYFCASSQDGLAGGRSYNEQFFGPGTRLTVL.

The rearrangement uses TRBV7-8 and TRBJ2-2; no definite D call. CDR3 size: 17 residues. The germline V and J ends were trimmed by 3 bases and 3 bases, with 17 bases remaining between them. CDR1 SGHVS and CDR2 FQNEAQ come from the germline V gene. The CDR3 spells CASSFILFGWDTGELFF. Written as DNA, the CDR3 is TGTGCCAGCAGCTTTATTCTGTTTGGGTGGGACACCGGGGAGCTGTTTTTT.

This clonotype was seen more than once but under ten times. The rearrangement joins TRBV18 to TRBJ2-2; 7 nucleotides agree with TRBD1. V shed 2 bases and J 6 bases; nucleotides not matched to a gene: 3. There are 14 residues in the CDR3. In germline, CDR1 is KGHSH, CDR2 LQKENI. The CDR3 coding sequence is TGTGCCAGCTCACCAGACAGGGCGGCCGGGGAGCTGTTTTTT. Translating it yields CASSPDRAAGELFF.

This clonotype was seen many times. The genes are TRBV6-5 and TRBJ1-1, with 11 bases matching TRBD1. The V gene's germline CDR1 is MNHEY and CDR2 SVGAGI. The CDR3 consists of 15 residues. J lost 2 bases, V lost 4 bases, and 3 bases had no gene match. CDR3 DNA sequence: TGTGCCAGCAGTTTGGACAGGGGGCGAAACACTGAAGCTTTCTTT. Protein product: CASSLDRGRNTEAFF.

This clonotype was counted between two and nine times. The chain combines TRBV30 with TRBJ1-4, with D maybe TRBD1 (5 bases). Germline V gene lookup returns CDR1 GTSNPN and CDR2 SVGIG (reference sequence). Trimming left V 1 base short and J 0 bases short, with 12 bases between. This CDR3 spans 16 amino acids. The DNA for the CDR3 is TGTGCCTGGAGTGGGGGCCAGACAGCAACTAATGAAAAACTGTTTTTT. This gives the protein CAWSGGQTATNEKLFF.

This clonotype was seen many times. This rearrangement joins TRBV5-1 to TRBJ2-2; 13 positions match TRBD2. The CDR3 covers 19 residues. V lost 0 bases to trimming and J lost 0 bases; unmatched junction nucleotides: 5. The germline CDR1 and CDR2 sequences are SGHRS and YFSETQ. CDR3 residues: CASSLGAGTSGANTGELFF. DNA for the CDR3: TGCGCCAGCAGCTTGGGCGCCGGGACTAGCGGGGCGAACACCGGGGAGCTGTTTTTT. Complete variable domain (other parts from reference TRBV5-1 and TRBJ2-2): KAGVTQTPRYLIKTRGQQVTLSCSPISGHRSVSWYQQTPGQGLQFLFEYFSETQRNKGNFPGRFSGRQFSNSRSEMNVSTLELGDSALYLCASSLGAGTSGANTGELFFGEGSRLTVL.

This clonotype was detected a few times. This chain joins TRBV2 and TRBJ2-2; 11 positions agree with TRBD2. CDR3 size: 16 residues. With 1 base clipped from V and 7 bases from J, the junction kept 5 bases outside the gene matches. CDR1 is SNHLY, CDR2 FYNNEI, per germline. Written as DNA, the CDR3 is TGTGCCAGCAGTGAAGATAGCGGGGGGGCCAACGGGGAGCTGTTTTTT. Its protein is CASSEDSGGANGELFF.